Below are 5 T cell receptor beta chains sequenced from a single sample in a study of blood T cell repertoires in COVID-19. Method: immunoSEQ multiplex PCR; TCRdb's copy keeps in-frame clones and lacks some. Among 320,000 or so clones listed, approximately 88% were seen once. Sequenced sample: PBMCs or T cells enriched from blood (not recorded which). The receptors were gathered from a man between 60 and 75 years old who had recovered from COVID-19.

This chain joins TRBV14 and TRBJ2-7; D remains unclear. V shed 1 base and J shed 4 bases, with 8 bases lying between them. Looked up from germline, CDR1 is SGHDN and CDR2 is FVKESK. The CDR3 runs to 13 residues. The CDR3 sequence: CASSQASVYEQYF. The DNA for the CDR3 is TGTGCCAGCAGCCAAGCGAGCGTTTACGAGCAGTACTTC.

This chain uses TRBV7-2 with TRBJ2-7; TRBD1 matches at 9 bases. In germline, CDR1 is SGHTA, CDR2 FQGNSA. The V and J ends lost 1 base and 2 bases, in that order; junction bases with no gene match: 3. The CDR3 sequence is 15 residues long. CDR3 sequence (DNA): TGTGCCAGCAGCTTAGGTGGGACAGGGCCCTACGAGCAGTACTTC. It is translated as CASSLGGTGPYEQYF.

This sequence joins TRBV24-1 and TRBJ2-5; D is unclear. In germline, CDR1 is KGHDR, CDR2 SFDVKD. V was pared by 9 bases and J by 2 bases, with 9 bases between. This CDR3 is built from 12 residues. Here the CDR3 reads CATGGSQETQYF. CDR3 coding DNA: TGTGCCACCGGCGGTTCTCAAGAGACCCAGTACTTC.

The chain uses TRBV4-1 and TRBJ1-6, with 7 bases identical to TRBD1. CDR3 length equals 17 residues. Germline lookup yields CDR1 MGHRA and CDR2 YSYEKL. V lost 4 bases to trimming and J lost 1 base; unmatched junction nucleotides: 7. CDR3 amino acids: CASSLNLQGSYNSPLHF. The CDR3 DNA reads TGCGCCAGCAGCCTAAATTTACAGGGGTCCTATAATTCACCCCTCCACTTT.

This chain's CDR3 is CASSVTAYSGNTIYF. The CDR3 coding sequence is TGTGCCAGTAGTGTGACAGCCTACTCTGGAAACACCATATATTTT. The chain couples TRBV19 to TRBJ1-3; a possible D gene is TRBD1 (5 bases). V shed 5 bases and J shed 0 bases, with 11 bases lying between them. The germline V gene encodes CDR1 LNHDA and CDR2 SQIVND (reference sequence). This CDR3 has 15 amino acids.